This T cell receptor (beta chain) comes out of a study of blood T cells in healthy people across ages. Across the whole study: Template switching caught about one barcoded beta molecule for each two T cells.

The V gene lost 1 base and the J gene lost 7 bases, with 11 bases spanning the gap. The CDR3 extends over 12 amino acids. Germline CDR1 and CDR2: DFQATT and SNEGSKA (reference sequence). A second PCR, run for roughly 7 to 12 cycles, used a sample-barcoded 5' primer plus a J-beta primer mix. Every cDNA molecule carried a tag from a template-switch adaptor bearing 12 random nucleotides. TCRdb reprocessed the 5' RACE reads via MiXCR and lists one record per CDR3 protein. The sample has fewer than 2,000,000 distinct CDR3 sequences; roughly a third are singletons. The specimen sequenced was blood. The rearrangement joins TRBV20-1 to TRBJ2-7; no clear D gene. The source of this sequence is a woman aged 25 to 39 in good health. This CDR3 reads CSARGTAQEQYF. As DNA, the CDR3 is TGCAGTGCTAGAGGAACGGCTCAGGAGCAGTACTTC.